The next 17 T cell receptor beta chains were all read from a single sample in a study of cytomegalovirus exposure and HLA in healthy donors. PCR used 60 Vbeta primers and 13 Jbeta primers. Assay used: immunoSEQ multiplex PCR; TCRdb lists only in-frame clones, some missing. The table includes more than 85,000 clones, around 15% detected once. The sample taken for sequencing was PBMCs. The source is a female donor in good health and CMV-seronegative.

V is TRBV2 and J is TRBJ2-3; TRBD2 aligns across 12 bases. The length of the CDR3 is 15 residues. Germline loops: CDR1 SNHLY, CDR2 FYNNEI. Trimming cost V 2 bases and J 6 bases; bases outside gene matches: 3. In DNA, the CDR3 is TGTGCCAGCAGTGAACTAGCGGGAGGGCGGGATACGCAGTATTTT. It is translated as CASSELAGGRDTQYF. The full variable domain, completed using reference TRBV2 and TRBJ2-3, is EPEVTQTPSHQVTQMGQEVILRCVPISNHLYFYWYRQILGQKVEFLVSFYNNEISEKSEIFDDQFSVERPDGSNFTLKIRSTKLEDSAMYFCASSELAGGRDTQYFGPGTRLTVL.

J is TRBJ1-4 and V is TRBV28; TRBD1 aligns across 11 bases. CDR3 size: 16 residues. Trimming cost V 6 bases and J 6 bases; bases outside gene matches: 9. Germline V lookup: CDR1 MDHEN, CDR2 SYDVKM. The CDR3 loop reads CASRPGQGAPDEKLFF. The CDR3 coding sequence is TGTGCCAGCAGACCTGGACAGGGGGCGCCAGATGAAAAACTGTTTTTT.

V and J are TRBV4-3 and TRBJ2-7; D might be TRBD1 (5 bases). The CDR3 has 17 amino acids. With 0 bases removed from V and 1 base from J, the gap between germline ends came to 16 bases. The germline CDR1 and CDR2 sequences are LGHNA and YSLEER. CDR3 nucleotides: TGCGCCAGCAGCCAAGATCGGCAGGGTGGAGCATCCTACGAGCAGTACTTC. Protein: CASSQDRQGGASYEQYF.

In this sample, this clone turned up a few times. V and J are TRBV2 and TRBJ1-1; tentatively, D is TRBD1 (5 bases). This CDR3 region has 14 residues. Trimming stripped 1 base from V and 1 base from J, with 7 bases between. Germline V gene lookup returns CDR1 SNHLY and CDR2 FYNNEI. CDR3 protein: CASSEGGSNTEAFF. CDR3 nucleotide sequence: TGTGCCAGCAGTGAAGGGGGCTCGAACACTGAAGCTTTCTTT.

The gene calls are TRBV28 and TRBJ1-5; D unresolved. The CDR3 loop spans 15 amino acids. Germline V lookup: CDR1 MDHEN, CDR2 SYDVKM. With 1 base removed from V and 2 bases from J, the gap between germline ends came to 9 bases. DNA for the CDR3: TGTGCCAGCAGTTTATTGGTCCAGGGCAATCAGCCCCAGCATTTT. Protein: CASSLLVQGNQPQHF.

This clone was picked up a small number of times. This chain links TRBV7-8 with TRBJ2-7; D might be TRBD1 (5 bases). This CDR3 is built from 14 residues. Germline CDR1 SGHVS, CDR2 FQNEAQ. With 5 bases removed from V and 2 bases from J, the gap between germline ends came to 13 bases. The CDR3 loop reads CASSPRTHPYEQYF. The CDR3 DNA is TGTGCCAGCAGCCCCCGGACACATCCCTACGAGCAGTACTTC.

In its sample, this clone was seen a few times. The chain carries TRBV7-6 and TRBJ2-1, with D possibly TRBD1 on 5 matching bases. Germline V gene lookup returns CDR1 SGHVS and CDR2 FNYEAQ. Trimming removed 6 bases at V and 10 bases at J, with 13 bases between. The CDR3 runs to 12 residues. CDR3 region: CASRPWGDEQFF. CDR3 DNA sequence: TGTGCCAGCAGGCCGTGGGGCGACGAGCAGTTCTTC.

This clone has a handful of counts. The V and J genes are TRBV4-1 and TRBJ1-6; maybe TRBD1 (5 bases). This CDR3 is 15 amino acids long. V lost 0 bases and J lost 9, with 12 bases in between. Germline V gene data show CDR1 as MGHRA and CDR2 as YSYEKL. The CDR3 spells CASSQEGARVSPLHF. The CDR3 DNA sequence: TGCGCCAGCAGCCAAGAAGGGGCAAGGGTTTCACCCCTCCACTTT.

CDR3 sequence: CASSFNQGAFVGEQYF. CDR3 nucleotide sequence: TGTGCCAGCAGCTTCAACCAGGGGGCATTCGTTGGGGAGCAGTACTTC. This chain links TRBV5-8 with TRBJ2-7, with 8 bases that match TRBD1. Losses at the gene ends were 2 bases for V and 7 bases for J; bases not matched to a gene: 14. The CDR3 is made up of 16 amino acids. CDR1 and CDR2 (germline): SGHTS, YDEGEE.

Points on this clone: Compared with germline, one end of the junction differs, possibly owing to a read error. V is TRBV2 and J is TRBJ2-7, with a tentative D call TRBD1 (5 bases). From germline, CDR1 is SNHLY and CDR2 FYNNEI. This CDR3 spans 10 amino acids. CDR3 nucleotide sequence: TGTGCCAGCAGTGAAGCCCAGGGCGTCTTC. The encoded protein is CASSEAQGVF.

This chain links TRBV2 with TRBJ2-1; 9 positions match TRBD2. The CDR3 covers 19 residues. V gave up 7 bases and J gave up 0 bases; unmatched junction bases: 16. Germline assignment: CDR1 SNHLY and CDR2 FYNNEI. This CDR3 is CASTKTSGLLLSSYNEQFF. Written as DNA, the CDR3 is TGTGCCAGCACCAAGACTAGCGGCCTACTATTAAGCTCCTACAATGAGCAGTTCTTC.

This clone was detected a few times. In DNA, the CDR3 is TGTGCCAGTCTATTGGACAGGTCCTACAATGAGCAGTTCTTC. It encodes CASLLDRSYNEQFF. The chain employs TRBV2 and TRBJ2-1; 7 bases line up with TRBD1. V trimming: 9 bases; J trimming: 1 base; junction bases outside the gene matches: 6. The CDR3 is made up of 14 amino acids. CDR1 is SNHLY, CDR2 FYNNEI, per germline.

The chain carries TRBV11-2 and TRBJ2-5; 10 bases agree with TRBD2. Germline-derived CDR1 and CDR2 are SGHAT and FQNNGV. This CDR3 contains 14 residues. With 6 bases clipped from V and 5 bases from J, the junction kept 6 bases outside the gene matches. The CDR3 loop reads CASRLAGVGETQYF. DNA for the CDR3: TGTGCCAGCAGGCTAGCGGGAGTTGGTGAGACCCAGTACTTC.

The chain couples TRBV6-6 to TRBJ2-2, with D unclear. Germline loops: CDR1 MNHNY, CDR2 SVGAGI (reference sequence). The CDR3 is made up of 14 amino acids. V lost 3 bases and J lost 1, with 6 bases in between. CDR3 region: CASSYSRNTGELFF. In nucleotides, the CDR3 is TGTGCCAGCAGTTATAGCAGGAACACCGGGGAGCTGTTTTTT.

This clone has at least ten counts. The chain joins TRBV10-3 to TRBJ2-1, with 11 bases identical to TRBD2. CDR3 length: 13 amino acids. J lost 5 bases, V lost 8 bases, and 2 bases had no gene match. From germline, CDR1 is ENHRY and CDR2 SYGVKD. The CDR3 here is CAIGTSGDNEQFF. The CDR3 DNA reads TGTGCCATCGGGACTAGCGGAGACAATGAGCAGTTCTTC.

V usage is TRBV7-9 and J usage is TRBJ2-5; 14 bases agree with TRBD2. Germline V gene lookup returns CDR1 SEHNR and CDR2 FQNEAQ (reference sequence). V shed 4 bases, J shed 5 bases, and the junction held 6 bases outside the gene matches. This CDR3 comprises 16 residues. The CDR3 sequence: CASSSGLAGVGETQYF. The CDR3 coding sequence is TGTGCCAGCAGCTCGGGACTAGCGGGAGTCGGGGAGACCCAGTACTTC.

The V call is TRBV7-9, the J call TRBJ2-7; D possibly corresponds to TRBD2 (5 bases). The V gene lost 6 bases and the J gene lost 1 base, with 10 bases spanning the gap. CDR1 is SEHNR and CDR2 is FQNEAQ in the germline V gene (reference sequence). The CDR3 is made up of 13 amino acids. In nucleotides, the CDR3 is TGTGCCAGCAGACCGTCGGGATCCTACGAGCAGTACTTC. Its protein is CASRPSGSYEQYF.